The T cell receptor beta chain described here comes from a study of Graves' ophthalmopathy and Graves' hyperthyroidism. For the study at large: Specimen type is peripheral blood, obtained at initial diagnosis before any treatment.

The sequenced template was RNA, covering the TCR beta CDR3 region. Investigators did first-round RT-PCR with HTBI primers, then second-round multiplex PCR. TCRdb reprocessed the multiplex PCR reads via MiXCR and lists one record per CDR3 protein. Of approximately 160,000 distinct CDR3 sequences detected, 39% appear once; the ten largest clones hold about 9.5%. On this clonotype itself: Germline and junction disagree at one end, which may indicate a read error.

Ophthalmopathy donors' eye disease showed moderate-to-severe activity, CAS of at least 3, NOSPECS of at least 4 and duration under 3 months. The V gene's germline CDR1 is MNHGY and CDR2 SVAAGI. CDR3 length equals 12 residues. The source is a man aged 25 to 45 with Graves' ophthalmopathy. The chain recombines TRBV6-9 with TRBJ1-2; D remains ambiguous. Sequenced input: peripheral blood. The CDR3 spells CASSHSNYGYTF. CDR3 nucleotides: TGTGCCAGCAGTCATTCTAACTATGGCTACACCTTC.